Listed below are T cell receptor beta chains from one sample, sequenced in a study of T cell responses to AZD1222 COVID-19 vaccine. Only in-frame clones appear in the TCRdb table, and some are missing; sequencing was by immunoSEQ multiplex PCR. The sample has approximately 85,000 clones, about 90% seen once. The specimen comprised peripheral blood, sampled on day 0 of AZD1222 vaccination. These receptors originate from an adult in good health. Each CDR3 is given with its conserved first and last residue. The D gene is left open where the match is weak. Clone size appears in some rows only: once, few, many, or a class for an expanded clone.

CDR3: CASSIRGPAPKLFF; DNA: TGTGCCAGTAGTATCCGGGGGCCTGCACCAAAACTGTTTTTT; size: .; D: .; J: TRBJ1-4; V: TRBV19
CDR3: CASSHQGDNQPQHF; DNA: TGTGCCAGCAGCCACCAGGGAGACAATCAGCCCCAGCATTTT; size: .; D: .; J: TRBJ1-5; V: TRBV7-9
CDR3: CASSQWGRLETGELFF; DNA: TGTGCCAGCTCACAGTGGGGACGGCTGGAAACCGGGGAGCTGTTTTTT; size: .; D: .; J: TRBJ2-2; V: TRBV18
CDR3: CASSETRAQPQHF; DNA: TGTGCCAGCAGTGAAACCAGGGCTCAGCCCCAGCATTTT; size: .; D: .; J: TRBJ1-5; V: TRBV2
CDR3: CASSLGTGAEEQYF; DNA: TGTGCCAGCAGCTTAGGGACAGGGGCTGAAGAGCAGTACTTC; size: .; D: TRBD1; J: TRBJ2-7; V: TRBV7-9
CDR3: CASSPFAGANTEAFF; DNA: TGTGCCAGCAGCCCTTTCGCAGGGGCGAACACTGAAGCTTTCTTT; size: .; D: .; J: TRBJ1-1; V: TRBV9
CDR3: CASSQLGSMNTEAFF; DNA: TGTGCCAGCAGCCAACTGGGATCAATGAACACTGAAGCTTTCTTT; size: .; D: .; J: TRBJ1-1; V: TRBV3-1/TRBV3-2
CDR3: CASIPARVSNQPQHF; DNA: TGTGCCAGCATTCCCGCTCGAGTTAGCAATCAGCCCCAGCATTTT; size: .; D: .; J: TRBJ1-5; V: TRBV28
CDR3: CAISESGRGPRNYGYTF; DNA: TGTGCCATCAGTGAGTCGGGAAGAGGGCCTCGGAACTATGGCTACACCTTC; size: .; D: .; J: TRBJ1-2; V: TRBV10-3
CDR3: CASSIGDFGNTIYF; DNA: TGTGCCAGTAGTATCGGGGATTTCGGAAACACCATATATTTT; size: .; D: .; J: TRBJ1-3; V: TRBV19
CDR3: CASSVAGGDYNEQFF; DNA: TGCGCCAGCAGTGTGGCGGGAGGGGACTACAATGAGCAGTTCTTC; size: .; D: TRBD2; J: TRBJ2-1; V: TRBV10-2
CDR3: CASNGQGVSYEQYF; DNA: TGCGCCAGCAATGGACAGGGGGTGTCTTACGAGCAGTACTTC; size: .; D: TRBD1; J: TRBJ2-7; V: TRBV5-1
CDR3: CASSQGTVVVGELFF; DNA: TGTGCCAGCAGCCAAGGGACTGTTGTTGTAGGGGAGCTGTTTTTT; size: .; D: .; J: TRBJ2-2; V: TRBV3-1/TRBV3-2
CDR3: CASSYSGGTHNEQFF; DNA: TGTGCCAGCAGTTACTCGGGGGGGACTCACAATGAGCAGTTCTTC; size: .; D: TRBD2; J: TRBJ2-1; V: TRBV6-5
CDR3: CASSLLSPETQYF; DNA: TGTGCCAGCAGTTTACTGTCACCCGAGACCCAGTACTTC; size: .; D: .; J: TRBJ2-5; V: TRBV6-5
CDR3: CASSKGSGGNQPQHF; DNA: TGTGCCAGTAGTAAGGGGTCGGGGGGCAATCAGCCCCAGCATTTT; size: .; D: .; J: TRBJ1-5; V: TRBV19
CDR3: CASSSGGRYGYTF; DNA: TGTGCCAGCAGTTCGGGTGGGAGGTATGGCTACACCTTC; size: .; D: .; J: TRBJ1-2; V: TRBV6-5
CDR3: CASSTLTEKLFF; DNA: TGTGCCAGTAGTACACTGACGGAAAAACTGTTTTTT; size: .; D: .; J: TRBJ1-4; V: TRBV19
CDR3: CASSQDSSNQPQHF; DNA: TGTGCCAGCAGCCAAGACAGTAGCAATCAGCCCCAGCATTTT; size: .; D: .; J: TRBJ1-5; V: TRBV7-9
CDR3: CASSGRWGGNGNTIYF; DNA: TGTGCCAGCAGTGGGCGGTGGGGTGGAAATGGAAACACCATATATTTT; size: .; D: .; J: TRBJ1-3; V: TRBV6-1
CDR3: CASSVRGSEAEKLFF; DNA: TGTGCCAGCAGCGTAAGAGGGAGTGAGGCTGAAAAACTGTTTTTT; size: .; D: .; J: TRBJ1-4; V: TRBV9
CDR3: CASSQDGGGATVTQYF; DNA: TGCGCCAGCAGCCAGGATGGCGGGGGGGCAACGGTTACGCAGTATTTT; size: few; D: TRBD2; J: TRBJ2-3; V: TRBV4-1
CDR3: CASRPTSGRANEQFF; DNA: TGTGCCAGCAGGCCGACTAGCGGGAGGGCTAATGAGCAGTTCTTC; size: .; D: TRBD2; J: TRBJ2-1; V: TRBV28
CDR3: CASSFQAGAGQTQYF; DNA: TGTGCCAGCAGTTTCCAGGCCGGGGCCGGGCAGACCCAGTACTTC; size: .; D: .; J: TRBJ2-5; V: TRBV28
CDR3: CASSSGTARYEQYF; DNA: TGCGCCAGCAGCTCCGGGACAGCCAGGTACGAGCAGTACTTC; size: .; D: TRBD1; J: TRBJ2-7; V: TRBV5-1
CDR3: CASINRQGSSYEQYF; DNA: TGTGCCAGCATCAATCGACAGGGGTCCTCCTACGAGCAGTACTTC; size: .; D: TRBD1; J: TRBJ2-7; V: TRBV28
CDR3: CAWSNGENTEAFF; DNA: TGTGCCTGGAGTAATGGGGAGAACACTGAAGCTTTCTTT; size: .; D: .; J: TRBJ1-1; V: TRBV30
CDR3: CASSLSGAGNQPQHF; DNA: TGCGCCAGCAGCTTGTCAGGGGCCGGGAATCAGCCCCAGCATTTT; size: .; D: .; J: TRBJ1-5; V: TRBV5-1
CDR3: CASSSRQGGDTEAFF; DNA: TGTGCCAGTAGTTCCCGACAGGGCGGGGACACTGAAGCTTTCTTT; size: .; D: TRBD1; J: TRBJ1-1; V: TRBV19
CDR3: CASSQEESSFSTDTQYF; DNA: TGTGCCAGCAGCCAAGAAGAGTCTAGCTTTAGCACAGATACGCAGTATTTT; size: .; D: .; J: TRBJ2-3; V: TRBV3-1/TRBV3-2
CDR3: CASKLAGTEAFF; DNA: TGTGCCAGCAAACTGGCGGGGACTGAAGCTTTCTTT; size: .; D: .; J: TRBJ1-1; V: TRBV12-3/TRBV12-4
CDR3: CASSPGQGLNQPQHF; DNA: TGCGCCAGCAGCCCCGGACAGGGACTCAATCAGCCCCAGCATTTT; size: many; D: TRBD1; J: TRBJ1-5; V: TRBV5-1
CDR3: CSVWGSVYGYTF; DNA: TGCAGCGTCTGGGGGTCCGTTTATGGCTACACCTTC; size: .; D: .; J: TRBJ1-2; V: TRBV29-1
CDR3: CASSEAGGPNNEQFF; DNA: TGTGCCAGCAGCGAAGCGGGGGGCCCTAACAATGAGCAGTTCTTC; size: .; D: TRBD2; J: TRBJ2-1; V: TRBV9
CDR3: CASTPGRSSYEQYF; DNA: TGTGCCAGCACCCCGGGACGTTCCTCCTACGAGCAGTACTTC; size: .; D: .; J: TRBJ2-7; V: TRBV21-1
CDR3: CASSLARALPSGANVLTF; DNA: TGTGCCAGCAGCTTAGCCCGTGCTTTACCTTCTGGGGCCAACGTCCTGACTTTC; size: few; D: .; J: TRBJ2-6; V: TRBV5-8
CDR3: CASSLDPSGYYEQYF; DNA: TGTGCCAGCAGCTTAGATCCTAGCGGATACTACGAGCAGTACTTC; size: .; D: TRBD2; J: TRBJ2-7; V: TRBV7-2
CDR3: CASSLLGLAGGYNEQFF; DNA: TGTGCCAGCAGCTTACTGGGACTAGCGGGGGGGTACAATGAGCAGTTCTTC; size: .; D: TRBD2; J: TRBJ2-1; V: TRBV7-6
CDR3: CASSITGNLNTEAFF; DNA: TGTGCCAGCAGCATCACAGGGAACCTCAACACTGAAGCTTTCTTT; size: .; D: .; J: TRBJ1-1; V: TRBV7-2